This T cell receptor beta chain was identified during a study of glioma-infiltrating T cells after dendritic cell vaccination. Regarding time point: after dendritic cell vaccination, including at tumor progression/relapse. Only patients with spare fresh-frozen tumor and over two years of follow-up were included. In regard to this clone: The target antigen is unknown.

Primers: 60 V beta forward and 13 J beta reverse. Libraries were prepared by immunoSEQ multiplex PCR; TCRdb keeps only in-frame clonotypes and omits some of them. In the table there are fewer than 75,000 clones, 70% to 90% of which are singletons. Overall study results and limits: TCR clonality showed no direct relationship with survival.

With V trimmed by 4 bases and J by 7 bases, 6 bases remained unmatched. This CDR3 is 14 amino acids long. The germline gives CDR1 SGHDT, CDR2 YYEEEE. This sequence joins TRBV5-6 and TRBJ2-3, with 10 positions matching TRBD1. Source: blood, taken after dendritic cell vaccination. The clonotype originates from a human donor with glioblastoma. The CDR3 here is CASSPGTGAYTQYF. CDR3 in DNA: TGTGCCAGCAGCCCAGGGACAGGGGCCTATACGCAGTATTTT.